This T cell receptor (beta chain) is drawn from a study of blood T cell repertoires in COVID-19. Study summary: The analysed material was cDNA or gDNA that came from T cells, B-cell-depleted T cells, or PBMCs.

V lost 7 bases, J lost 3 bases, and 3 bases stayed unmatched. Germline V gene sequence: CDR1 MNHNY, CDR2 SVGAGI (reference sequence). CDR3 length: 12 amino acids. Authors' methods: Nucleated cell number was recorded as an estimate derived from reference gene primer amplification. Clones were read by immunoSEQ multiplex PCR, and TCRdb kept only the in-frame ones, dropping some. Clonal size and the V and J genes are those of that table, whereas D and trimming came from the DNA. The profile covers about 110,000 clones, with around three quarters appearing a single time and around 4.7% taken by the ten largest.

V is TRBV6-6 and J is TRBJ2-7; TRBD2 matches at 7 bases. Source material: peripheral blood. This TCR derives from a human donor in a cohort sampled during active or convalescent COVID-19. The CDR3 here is CASKSGDYEQYF. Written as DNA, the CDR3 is TGTGCCAGCAAAAGCGGGGACTACGAGCAGTACTTC.